The 9 T cell receptor beta chains below come from one sample, sequenced in a study of cytomegalovirus exposure and HLA in healthy donors. 13 Jbeta primers and 60 Vbeta primers were used for the PCR. TCRdb's table, derived via immunoSEQ multiplex PCR, lists solely in-frame clones and lacks some. The sample records about 250,000 clones, roughly 91% being singletons. Sequenced material: PBMCs. Every receptor here comes from a girl aged 2-9 years in good health and CMV-seronegative.

A word on this clone: Different DNA sequences within this sample yield the same CDR3. The chain carries TRBV4-1 and TRBJ2-7, with TRBD1 as a possible D gene (5 bases). The V end lost 2 bases, the J end lost 2 bases, and 7 bases lay between the germline ends. CDR3 size: 13 residues. Germline lookup yields CDR1 MGHRA and CDR2 YSYEKL. The CDR3 here is CASSQTQAYEQYF. DNA of the CDR3: TGCGCCAGCAGCCAAACACAGGCCTACGAGCAGTACTTC.

The chain is built from TRBV25-1 and TRBJ2-1, with D tentatively TRBD1 (6 bases). V lost 6 bases, J lost 3 bases, and 9 bases lay in between. Germline V gene lookup returns CDR1 MGHDK and CDR2 SYGVNS. This CDR3 contains 13 residues. The CDR3 nucleotides read TGTGCCAGCAGAGAACAGGGCTACAATGAGCAGTTCTTC. It yields the protein CASREQGYNEQFF.

The CDR3 region is CASSRTGGEEKLFF. CDR3 nucleotides: TGTGCCAGCAGCCGGACAGGGGGGGAAGAAAAACTGTTTTTT. The chain links TRBV7-9 to TRBJ1-4; TRBD1 agrees at 10 bases. Trimming removed 5 bases from V and 8 bases from J; junction bases left unmatched: 5. Germline V gives CDR1 SEHNR, CDR2 FQNEAQ (reference sequence). The CDR3 is made up of 14 amino acids.

This chain links TRBV7-9 with TRBJ2-3, with a weak D call TRBD1 (6 bases). This CDR3 has 14 amino acids. Germline values: CDR1 SEHNR, CDR2 FQNEAQ (reference sequence). V gave up 5 bases and J gave up 1 base, with 10 bases separating them. CDR3 amino acids: CASSKQGRTDTQYF. Here the CDR3 DNA reads TGTGCCAGCAGCAAACAGGGCCGCACAGATACGCAGTATTTT.

Note on this clone: The same CDR3 is also encoded by other DNA sequences in this sample. The chain has TRBV7-9 and TRBJ2-7, with no clear D. Germline V gene data show CDR1 as SEHNR and CDR2 as FQNEAQ (reference sequence). V lost 5 bases, J lost 0 bases, and 2 bases lay in between. CDR3 length: 11 residues. CDR3 DNA sequence: TGTGCCAGCAGCCTCTCCTACGAGCAGTACTTC. Amino acid sequence: CASSLSYEQYF.

To note about this clone: At one end, the junction sequence differs from germline, possibly due to a read error. V usage is TRBV7-9 and J usage is TRBJ2-7, with 8 bases lining up with TRBD2. CDR1 is SEHNR and CDR2 is FQNEAQ in the germline V gene (reference sequence). This CDR3 spans 15 amino acids. The DNA of the CDR3 is TGTTCCAGCAGCTTTCTAAGCGGGAGCGTCTACGAGCAGTACTTC. It translates to CSSSFLSGSVYEQYF. The full variable domain, completed using reference TRBV7-9 and TRBJ2-7, is DTGVSQNPRHKITKRGQNVTFRCDPISEHNRLYWYRQTLGQGPEFLTYFQNEAQLEKSRLLSDRFSAERPKGSFSTLEIQRTEQGDSAMYLCSSSFLSGSVYEQYFGPGTRLTVT.

The chain links TRBV30 to TRBJ2-5; D is unclear. In germline, CDR1 is GTSNPN, CDR2 SVGIG (reference sequence). Between the trimmed V and J ends, which lost 4 bases and 2 bases, there was a span of 11 bases. This CDR3 has 13 residues. The CDR3 spells CAWNRVLQETQYF. CDR3 coding DNA: TGTGCCTGGAATCGGGTCTTGCAAGAGACCCAGTACTTC.

The chain carries TRBV12-5 and TRBJ2-3, with 9 bases identical to TRBD2. J gave up 3 bases and V 0 bases, and 10 bases lay outside the gene matches. The CDR3 has 18 amino acids. In germline, CDR1 is LGHNT, CDR2 FRNRAP. CDR3 residues: CASGLVPPAGGLTDTQYF. In nucleotides, the CDR3 is TGTGCTAGTGGTTTGGTACCCCCAGCGGGAGGTTTGACAGATACGCAGTATTTT.

The chain uses TRBV30 and TRBJ1-5; D unresolved. Per germline, CDR1 GTSNPN and CDR2 SVGIG (reference sequence). V was trimmed by 0 bases and J by 4 bases, leaving 7 bases between them. The CDR3 length is 13 residues. The CDR3 loop reads CAWSVVANQPQHF. In nucleotides, the CDR3 is TGTGCCTGGAGTGTAGTTGCGAATCAGCCCCAGCATTTT. Filled out from reference TRBV30 and TRBJ1-5, the complete variable domain reads SQTIHQWPATLVQPVGSPLSLECTVEGTSNPNLYWYRQAAGRGLQLLFYSVGIGQISSEVPQNLSASRPQDRQFILSSKKLLLSDSGFYLCAWSVVANQPQHFGDGTRLSIL.